These 29 T cell receptor beta chains originate from one sample sequenced in a study of T cell repertoires in cytomegalovirus infection. MiXCR, applied by TCRdb to the reads, yields one record per CDR3 protein. Seen here are roughly 920,000 distinct CDR3 sequences, around 29% observed once, and the top ten hold over 12%. These receptors are not linked to any known antigen. This material consisted of cultured CD8+ T cells from PBMCs, taken from culture after CMV antigen stimulation. The receptors derive from a human donor in good health (CMV status not recorded). Some clones in this sample may be carry-over from other donors' samples.

This clonotype was counted many times. The chain uses TRBV7-8 and TRBJ2-7; no reliable D call. This CDR3 has 13 residues. V was clipped by 4 bases and J by 0 bases, with 7 bases between them. CDR1 and CDR2 from the germline V gene are SGHVS and FQNEAQ. CDR3 region: CASSSDISYEQYV. For the CDR3, the DNA is TGTGCCAGCAGCTCTGATATCTCCTACGAGCAGTACGTC.

This clonotype was picked up a small number of times. This chain joins TRBV28 and TRBJ2-4, with a possible D match to TRBD1 (6 bases). This CDR3 is built from 15 residues. V was cut by 5 bases and J by 8 bases, with 19 bases left in between. Germline lookup yields CDR1 MDHEN and CDR2 SYDVKM. The CDR3 DNA sequence: TGTGCCAGCAGTCCAGGGGTTGGATTAGGGGACATTCAGTACTTC. This gives the protein CASSPGVGLGDIQYF.

This clonotype occurred a few times. The chain carries TRBV7-6 and TRBJ2-5; maybe TRBD2 (8 bases). The CDR3 has 17 amino acids. Germline V gene sequence: CDR1 SGHVS, CDR2 FNYEAQ. V was pared by 5 bases and J by 2 bases, with 21 bases between. CDR3 DNA: TGTGCCAGCAGCCGACCCGGGAGGGGGCTTTTTCAAGAGACCCAGTACTTC. This sequence encodes CASSRPGRGLFQETQYF.

This clonotype has only one observation. Here the CDR3 DNA reads TGTGCCAGCAGTTGGGGACAGGGCGATGAGCAGTTCTTC. As protein: CASSWGQGDEQFF. V gene TRBV6-2 or TRBV6-3 combines with J gene TRBJ2-1; 9 nucleotides align to TRBD1. This CDR3 has 13 amino acids. CDR1 and CDR2 (germline): MNHEY, SVGEGT. Losses at the gene ends were 4 bases for V and 8 bases for J; bases not matched to a gene: 3.

This clonotype was detected only a few times. This chain connects TRBV12-3 or TRBV12-4 to TRBJ1-2; D is possibly TRBD1 (5 bases). The CDR3 consists of 15 residues. V lost 4 bases and J lost 6, with 18 bases in between. In DNA, the CDR3 is TGTGCCAGCAGTTCCCCGCAAACAGGAGATGATGGCTACACCTTC. Its translation is CASSSPQTGDDGYTF.

The chain carries TRBV6-6 and TRBJ2-7; D is perhaps TRBD1 (5 bases). Germline V gene data show CDR1 as MNHNY and CDR2 as SVGAGI (reference sequence). The V and J ends lost 9 bases and 3 bases respectively, with 15 bases between them. The CDR3 is 13 residues long. CDR3 sequence: CARGHVHHYEQYF. DNA of the CDR3: TGTGCCAGAGGACATGTTCACCACTACGAGCAGTACTTC.

This clonotype was observed a single time. CDR3 amino acids: CASSQRTGAYEQYV. DNA for the CDR3: TGCGCCAGCAGCCAAAGGACAGGCGCCTACGAGCAGTACGTC. V is TRBV4-1 and J is TRBJ2-7; TRBD1 matches 7 bases. Germline CDR1 and CDR2: MGHRA and YSYEKL. The V and J ends lost 2 bases and 2 bases, in that order; junction bases with no gene match: 3. The CDR3 consists of 14 residues.

This clonotype was seen ten or more times. The chain carries TRBV7-6 and TRBJ2-2; TRBD1 matches at 9 bases. This CDR3 contains 16 residues. V was pared by 5 bases and J by 3 bases, with 7 bases of the junction left unmatched. CDR1 and CDR2 (germline): SGHVS, FNYEAQ. This CDR3 reads CASSPTGGPDTGELFF. In DNA, the CDR3 is TGTGCCAGCAGCCCTACAGGGGGCCCCGACACCGGGGAGCTGTTTTTT.

The chain joins TRBV12-3 or TRBV12-4 to TRBJ2-5; weak D call: TRBD2 (6 bases). This CDR3 has 19 residues. V was cut by 1 base and J by 0 bases, with 21 bases left in between. The CDR3 sequence is CASSLGGYKGTEDQETQYF. The CDR3 DNA is TGTGCCAGCAGTTTAGGCGGTTACAAGGGGACTGAAGACCAAGAGACCCAGTACTTC.

The V gene is TRBV15, the J gene TRBJ1-1, with D maybe TRBD1 (5 bases). Per germline, CDR1 LNHNV and CDR2 YYDKDF (reference sequence). The CDR3 is 13 residues long. V lost 8 bases to trimming and J lost 3 bases, with 13 bases between them. CDR3 nucleotides: TGTGCCACCGGCTGGGGCAGGGACACTGAAGCTTTCTTT. It is translated as CATGWGRDTEAFF.

The chain is built from TRBV7-8 and TRBJ2-5; 7 bases map to TRBD1. J was trimmed by 0 bases and V by 10 bases; bases with no gene match: 14. The CDR3 runs to 16 residues. CDR1 and CDR2 (germline): SGHVS, FQNEAQ. CDR3 sequence (DNA): TGTGCCACACACCCCGCGCCGGGACAGAACCAAGAGACCCAGTACTTC. Protein: CATHPAPGQNQETQYF.

This chain joins TRBV5-5 and TRBJ2-2; 10 bases are a match to TRBD2. CDR1 is SGHKS, CDR2 YYEKEE, per germline (reference sequence). The ends lost 1 base at V and 3 bases at J; junction bases unmatched: 9. The CDR3 is 18 amino acids. CDR3 nucleotide sequence: TGTGCCAGCAGCTTGAGATTGTGGCTAGCGGGGGACACCGGGGAGCTGTTTTTT. The encoded protein is CASSLRLWLAGDTGELFF.

This clonotype was detected ten times or more. This CDR3 is CASSQKTGMNTEAFF. Here the CDR3 DNA reads TGTGCCAGCAGCCAAAAAACAGGGATGAACACTGAAGCTTTCTTT. J is TRBJ1-1 and V is TRBV4-2; D perhaps matches TRBD1 (6 bases). V was clipped by 2 bases and J by 0 bases, with 10 bases between them. This CDR3 has 15 amino acids. Germline assignment: CDR1 LGHNA and CDR2 YNFKEQ.

The rearrangement links TRBV19 to TRBJ1-1, with D unclear. The CDR3 consists of 14 residues. With 10 bases removed from V and 3 bases from J, the gap between germline ends came to 18 bases. CDR1 is LNHDA, CDR2 SQIVND, per germline (reference sequence). The CDR3 nucleotides are TGTGCCACCTCCTTTTCTACCCTGGACACTGAAGCTTTCTTT. Translating gives CATSFSTLDTEAFF.

At least ten counts were recorded for this clonotype. V usage is TRBV4-1 and J usage is TRBJ1-6; D uncertain. CDR1 is MGHRA, CDR2 YSYEKL, per germline. The CDR3 sequence is 13 residues long. Trimming took 1 base from V and 8 from J, leaving 6 bases between them. CDR3 sequence reads: CASSQVGDSPLHF. CDR3 bases: TGCGCCAGCAGCCAAGTGGGAGATTCACCCCTCCACTTT.

This clonotype appeared many times. This rearrangement joins TRBV7-2 to TRBJ1-1, with TRBD1 identical over 11 bases. Germline CDR1 reads SGHTA; CDR2 reads FQGNSA. V was clipped by 5 bases and J by 7 bases; unmatched bases: 9. The CDR3 has 15 amino acids. The CDR3 region has the DNA TGTGCCAGCAGCACGGACAGGGGGCAAGGGTATGAAGCTTTCTTT. Protein product: CASSTDRGQGYEAFF.

To note about this clonotype: This clone may be a read error of a much larger clone one base away. CDR3 nucleotides: TGTGCCAGCAGCTCCAACATGGCTGAAGCTTTCTTT. Translating it yields CASSSNMAEAFF. V usage is TRBV11-1 and J usage is TRBJ1-1; D is uncertain. Germline loops: CDR1 SGHAT, CDR2 FQDESV (reference sequence). V was shortened by 4 bases and J by 6 bases, with 9 bases between the two germline ends. The CDR3 runs to 12 residues.

The chain joins TRBV7-4 to TRBJ2-1, with 8 nucleotides matching TRBD2. Germline values: CDR1 SGHVT, CDR2 SQSDAQ. This CDR3 has 14 amino acids. Unmatched junction bases numbered 5, after V lost 5 bases and J lost 5 bases. The CDR3 reads CASSPGGGHNEQFF. The CDR3 DNA sequence: TGTGCCAGCAGCCCCGGGGGGGGCCACAATGAGCAGTTCTTC.

The chain carries TRBV6-5 and TRBJ2-7, with D perhaps being TRBD1 or TRBD2 (5 bases each). CDR1 MNHEY and CDR2 SVGAGI come from the germline V gene. CDR3 length: 12 amino acids. Trimming cost V 2 bases and J 9 bases, with 11 bases left between them. The DNA of the CDR3 is TGTGCCAGCAGTTACGCGGGCCAGGGGCAGTACTTC. It codes for CASSYAGQGQYF.

This chain joins TRBV7-6 and TRBJ2-2; 15 positions match TRBD2. This CDR3 spans 18 amino acids. Germline CDR1 is SGHVS and CDR2 is FNYEAQ. After removal of 7 bases from V and 5 bases from J, the junction contained 11 bases not matched to a gene. In DNA, the CDR3 is TGTGCCAGCACCCGTGGACTAGCGGGGGGGCCTTTGACCGGGGAGCTGTTTTTT. The encoded protein is CASTRGLAGGPLTGELFF. Using reference TRBV7-6 and TRBJ2-2 for the parts outside the CDR3, the full variable domain is GAGVSQSPRYKVTKRGQDVALRCDPISGHVSLYWYRQALGQGPEFLTYFNYEAQQDKSGLPNDRFSAERPEGSISTLTIQRTEQRDSAMYRCASTRGLAGGPLTGELFFGEGSRLTVL.

The rearrangement links TRBV19 to TRBJ2-1, with 9 bases fitting TRBD2. This CDR3 spans 21 amino acids. After removal of 3 bases from V and 2 bases from J, the junction contained 20 bases not matched to a gene. Looked up from germline, CDR1 is LNHDA and CDR2 is SQIVND (reference sequence). DNA of the CDR3: TGTGCCAGTAGTATCCTTCCTTATTGCCTAGAAGCGGGGGGAACCTACAATGAGCAGTTCTTC. Protein sequence: CASSILPYCLEAGGTYNEQFF.

V is TRBV27 and J is TRBJ2-1; 7 bases fit TRBD2. The CDR3 extends over 15 amino acids. V lost 2 bases to trimming and J lost 3 bases; unmatched junction nucleotides: 4. The V gene's germline CDR1 is MNHEY and CDR2 SMNVEV (reference sequence). CDR3 amino acids: CASSLVGGFYNEQFF. CDR3 DNA sequence: TGTGCCAGCAGTTTAGTCGGGGGGTTCTACAATGAGCAGTTCTTC.

This chain links TRBV3-1 with TRBJ1-4; D is possibly TRBD1 (5 bases). The V end was cut by 3 bases, the J end by 7 bases, with 24 bases between. Germline loops: CDR1 LGHDT, CDR2 YNNKEL (reference sequence). The CDR3 runs 18 residues. CDR3 sequence reads: CASSHPPWGGRFREKLFF. CDR3 DNA sequence: TGTGCCAGCAGCCACCCGCCCTGGGGGGGACGTTTTCGTGAAAAACTGTTTTTT.

This rearrangement joins TRBV10-3 to TRBJ2-2, with D unclear. The germline V gene encodes CDR1 ENHRY and CDR2 SYGVKD. The CDR3 totals 13 residues. V was pared by 3 bases and J by 0 bases, with 2 bases between. This CDR3 is CAISDPNTGELFF. The CDR3 region has the DNA TGTGCCATCAGTGATCCGAACACCGGGGAGCTGTTTTTT.

The chain recombines TRBV6-1 with TRBJ1-2; tentative D call: TRBD1 (5 bases). CDR3 length: 13 residues. The germline V gene encodes CDR1 MNHNS and CDR2 SASEGT. Trimming left V 5 bases short and J 6 bases short, with 13 bases between. CDR3 coding DNA: TGTGCCAGCAGTCCGGGGGGAGGGAATGGCTACACCTTC. Translation gives CASSPGGGNGYTF.

This clonotype was detected a few times. The V and J genes are TRBV5-6 and TRBJ1-3; TRBD1 matches 10 bases. CDR3 length equals 15 residues. The germline gives CDR1 SGHDT, CDR2 YYEEEE. Trimming removed 3 bases from V and 3 bases from J; junction bases left unmatched: 3. The CDR3 nucleotides read TGTGCCAGCAGCTCCGGGACAGGGGTTGGAAACACCATATATTTT. This codes for CASSSGTGVGNTIYF.

This clonotype was counted between two and nine times. The chain links TRBV7-9 to TRBJ1-1; the D is unclear. Germline CDR1 SEHNR, CDR2 FQNEAQ (reference sequence). V lost 5 bases and J lost 4, with 17 bases in between. This CDR3 region has 15 residues. Here the CDR3 DNA reads TGTGCCAGCAGCCTAGAATCTTATGTGGGCACTGAAGCTTTCTTT. Translated: CASSLESYVGTEAFF.

This clonotype was detected ten times or more. The CDR3 reads CASEGDTVVDTQYF. Written as DNA, the CDR3 is TGTGCCAGCGAGGGGGACACGGTGGTGGATACGCAGTATTTT. The chain joins TRBV12-3 or TRBV12-4 to TRBJ2-3; D may be TRBD1 (6 bases). The ends were cut back, 8 bases at V and 6 bases at J, with 18 bases in the middle. This CDR3 has 14 amino acids.

The rearrangement joins TRBV4-1 to TRBJ1-5, with a tentative D call TRBD1 (5 bases). This CDR3 has 15 residues. The V end was cut by 5 bases, the J end by 0 bases, with 11 bases between. The V gene's germline CDR1 is MGHRA and CDR2 YSYEKL. The CDR3 sequence: CASSRGSNSNQPQHF. CDR3 coding DNA: TGCGCCAGCAGCAGGGGCAGTAATAGCAATCAGCCCCAGCATTTT.